This T cell receptor (beta chain) came from a study of technical replicates of blood from a few donors. V shed 10 bases and J 3 bases; nucleotides not matched to a gene: 15. Per germline, CDR1 MRHNA and CDR2 SNTAGT. The CDR3 has 15 amino acids. Clones were sequenced by immunoSEQ multiplex PCR, and TCRdb holds only the in-frame ones, with some missing. The sample includes 80,000 to 90,000 clones, roughly 94% of them seen just once. The source of this sequence is a human donor in good health. Source material: T cells isolated from PBMCs. V usage is TRBV6-4 and J usage is TRBJ2-7, with TRBD1 matching over 7 bases. CDR3 protein: CATSKWTGSFYEQYF. CDR3 nucleotide sequence: TGTGCCACCAGCAAATGGACAGGCTCATTCTACGAGCAGTACTTC.